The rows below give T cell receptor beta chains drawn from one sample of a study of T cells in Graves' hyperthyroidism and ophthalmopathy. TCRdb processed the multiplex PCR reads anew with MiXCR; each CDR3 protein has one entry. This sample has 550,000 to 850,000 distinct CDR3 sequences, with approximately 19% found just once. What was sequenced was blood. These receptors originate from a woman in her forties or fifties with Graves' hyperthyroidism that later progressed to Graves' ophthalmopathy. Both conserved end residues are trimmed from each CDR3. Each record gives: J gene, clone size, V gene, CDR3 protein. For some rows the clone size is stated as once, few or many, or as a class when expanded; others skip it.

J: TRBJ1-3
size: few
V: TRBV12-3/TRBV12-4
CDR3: ASRDRGLLGNTIY

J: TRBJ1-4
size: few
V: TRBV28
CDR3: ASSSQGGANEKLF

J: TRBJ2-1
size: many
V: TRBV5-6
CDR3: ASSLVGVPYNEQF

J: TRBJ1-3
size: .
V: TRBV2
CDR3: ASSADRVRSGNTIY

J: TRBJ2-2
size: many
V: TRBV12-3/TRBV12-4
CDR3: ASSEGPRANTGELF

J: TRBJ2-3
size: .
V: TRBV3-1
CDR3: ASSHRDREPDTQY

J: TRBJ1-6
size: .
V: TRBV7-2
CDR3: ASSPQGAPGSPLH

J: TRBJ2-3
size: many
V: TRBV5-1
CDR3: ASSLDGLSTDTQY

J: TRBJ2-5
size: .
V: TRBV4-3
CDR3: ASSLRFPGLRETQY

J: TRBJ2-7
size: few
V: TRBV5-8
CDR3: ASSVVRGGEQY

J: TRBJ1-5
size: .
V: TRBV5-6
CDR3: ASSSLRDRGINQPQH

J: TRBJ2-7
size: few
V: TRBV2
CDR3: ASSEQGATEQY

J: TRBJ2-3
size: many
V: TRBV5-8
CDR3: ASSSSTRRDTQY

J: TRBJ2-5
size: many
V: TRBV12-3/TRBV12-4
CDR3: ASSLVQGFLY

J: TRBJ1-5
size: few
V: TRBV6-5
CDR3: ASSYEGFGSNQPQH

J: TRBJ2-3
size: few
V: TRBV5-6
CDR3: ASSLPDVDTQY

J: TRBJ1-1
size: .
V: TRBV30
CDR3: AWSVGHRVEAF